The clone carrying this T cell receptor (beta chain) has a handful of counts. The library protocol tagged individual cDNA molecules with unique molecular identifiers. TCRdb recomputed calls from the 5' RACE reads with MiXCR, one row per CDR3 protein. The sample yields 45,000 to 55,000 distinct CDR3 sequences, 11% seen once. These data belong to a study of early T cells in non-severe SARS-CoV-2 infection. Turning to the study itself: Unsorted whole-blood RNA was sequenced in bulk, leaving chains unpaired.

The TCR was taken from an adult who was a healthcare worker with PCR-confirmed SARS-CoV-2 infection or an uninfected control (not recorded which). Sequencing was performed on whole blood.

CDR3 DNA sequence: TGTGCCATCAAAGGGACAGAGGAAAAACTGTTTTTT. Translated: CAIKGTEEKLFF. This sequence joins TRBV10-3 and TRBJ1-4; 7 bases fit TRBD1. CDR1 and CDR2 (germline): ENHRY, SYGVKD. The junction had 4 bases not matched to a gene; V was cut back by 7 bases and J by 8 bases. The CDR3 extends over 12 amino acids.